This TCR beta chain appears in the sequencing data of a study of a mutant IDH1 vaccine in newly diagnosed glioma. Study-wide context: Administration of eight vaccinations to patients took place in weeks 1, 3, 5, 7, 11, 15, 19, 23. Vaccination started 4-6 weeks after radiotherapy alone, or with temozolomide cycles. Sex distribution of treated patients was about 60% male and roughly 38% female; mean age was 40.4 years.

CDR1 and CDR2 from the germline V gene are MDHEN and SYDVKM. CDR3 length: 13 residues. V was shortened by 6 bases and J by 5 bases, with 11 bases between the two germline ends. Time point here: week 11, during vaccination. Doses comprised 300 ug of mutant IDH1 20-mer peptide each, plus topical imiquimod. Remarks on this clone: Its antigen is currently unknown.

Profiling relied on immunoSEQ multiplex PCR, and the TCRdb table lists in-frame clones only, not all of them. Of roughly 120,000 clones listed, around 90% are singletons. The starting material was PBMCs, obtained from a glioma patient whose treatment included an IDH1 peptide vaccine. The receptor comes from a woman between 45 and 60 years old with glioma. The genes are TRBV28 and TRBJ2-1; D perhaps matches TRBD1 (5 bases). CDR3 coding DNA: TGTGCCAGCAGGCTTGACAGTCACAATGAGCAGTTCTTC. Translation gives CASRLDSHNEQFF.